Presented here are 13 T cell receptor beta chains from one specimen sequenced in a study of OX40 agonist ivuxolimab in advanced cancers. Library preparation employed the immunoSEQ multiplex PCR assay. Held by TCRdb, this immuneACCESS table contains in-frame sequences only and omits some clones. Under half of the omission traces to an unresolved V gene where checked; the cause of the rest is unknown. Across this sample there are around 53,000 clones, with 85% seen only once. Over 2.5% of the sample comes from the top ten. Sample: CD4+ or CD8+ T cells sorted from blood, taken in a trial of the OX40 agonist ivuxolimab. The receptors derive from an adult with an advanced solid tumor such as melanoma, head and neck, liver or kidney cancer.

The chain links TRBV15 to TRBJ2-5; no definite D call. The CDR3 totals 15 residues. Germline V CDR1 and CDR2: LNHNV, YYDKDF (reference sequence). V dropped 2 bases and J dropped 2 bases, with 12 bases sitting between them. The DNA for the CDR3 is TGTGCCACCAGCAGACTGAATATGGGACAAGAGACCCAGTACTTC. Translation gives CATSRLNMGQETQYF.

J is TRBJ2-3 and V is TRBV5-5; D is unclear. The germline V gene encodes CDR1 SGHKS and CDR2 YYEKEE (reference sequence). The germline V and J ends were trimmed by 2 bases and 2 bases, with 12 bases remaining between them. The CDR3 contains 15 residues. CDR3 amino acids: CASSFRALLTDTQYF. The DNA of the CDR3 is TGTGCCAGCAGCTTCCGGGCCCTGCTCACAGATACGCAGTATTTT. Supplemented by reference TRBV5-5 and TRBJ2-3, the full variable domain reads DAGVTQSPTHLIKTRGQQVTLRCSPISGHKSVSWYQQVLGQGPQFIFQYYEKEERGRGNFPDRFSARQFPNYSSELNVNALLLGDSALYLCASSFRALLTDTQYFGPGTRLTVL.

J is TRBJ2-5 and V is TRBV18; the D is unclear. Near its end, the DNA agrees better with TRBJ2-7, so the J call may be wrong. The CDR3 runs 16 residues. The germline gives CDR1 KGHSH, CDR2 LQKENI. Here the CDR3 reads CASSPASRSSSYEQYF. CDR3 sequence (DNA): TGTGCCAGCTCACCGGCGTCGCGGTCTAGCTCCTACGAGCAGTACTTC.

J is TRBJ2-1 and V is TRBV11-2; 7 nucleotides align to TRBD2. With 5 bases clipped from V and 7 bases from J, the junction kept 11 bases outside the gene matches. The CDR3 contains 15 residues. The germline V gene has CDR1 SGHAT and CDR2 FQNNGV. CDR3 DNA sequence: TGTGCCAGCAGCCGAGCGGGGCAGGCTGGTAATGAGCAGTTCTTC. Its protein is CASSRAGQAGNEQFF.

The chain uses TRBV30 and TRBJ2-3; the match to TRBD2 covers 7 bases. Germline values: CDR1 GTSNPN, CDR2 SVGIG (reference sequence). The J segment lost 1 base and the V segment lost 2 bases, leaving 9 bases of the junction unmatched. The CDR3 covers 16 residues. The CDR3 protein is CAWSMVAGGGTDTQYF. In nucleotides, the CDR3 is TGTGCCTGGAGTATGGTAGCGGGTGGGGGCACAGATACGCAGTATTTT.

The CDR3 loop is CASSPTKGLEQYF. The DNA for the CDR3 is TGTGCCAGCTCCCCAACGAAGGGGCTCGAGCAGTACTTC. This chain joins TRBV18 and TRBJ2-7, with D perhaps TRBD1 (5 bases). Looked up from germline, CDR1 is KGHSH and CDR2 is LQKENI. This CDR3 comprises 13 residues. Trimming pared 6 bases from V and 6 bases from J, leaving 15 bases between.

This clone was counted a few times. The chain links TRBV2 to TRBJ1-4; a possible D gene is TRBD1 (5 bases). The CDR3 sequence is 16 residues long. In germline, CDR1 is SNHLY, CDR2 FYNNEI. Trimming left V 2 bases short and J 4 bases short, with 14 bases between. This CDR3 reads CASSEKGPDFNEKLFF. CDR3 DNA sequence: TGTGCCAGCAGTGAAAAGGGGCCTGATTTTAATGAAAAACTGTTTTTT. The variable domain in full, with the rest retrieved from reference TRBV2 and TRBJ1-4, is EPEVTQTPSHQVTQMGQEVILRCVPISNHLYFYWYRQILGQKVEFLVSFYNNEISEKSEIFDDQFSVERPDGSNFTLKIRSTKLEDSAMYFCASSEKGPDFNEKLFFGSGTQLSVL.

J is TRBJ1-2 and V is TRBV5-5, with D uncertain. Looked up from germline, CDR1 is SGHKS and CDR2 is YYEKEE (reference sequence). The CDR3 consists of 14 residues. V was clipped by 2 bases and J by 4 bases, with 12 bases between them. The CDR3 sequence is CASSFDPISYGYTF. CDR3 DNA: TGTGCCAGCAGCTTCGACCCAATAAGCTATGGCTACACCTTC. Combining the CDR3 with reference TRBV5-5 and TRBJ1-2 gives the whole variable domain DAGVTQSPTHLIKTRGQQVTLRCSPISGHKSVSWYQQVLGQGPQFIFQYYEKEERGRGNFPDRFSARQFPNYSSELNVNALLLGDSALYLCASSFDPISYGYTFGSGTRLTVV.

This clone was counted once. This chain links TRBV12-1 with TRBJ2-5. TRBV12-1 is a known pseudogene. This CDR3 is 18 amino acids long. The CDR3 reads CASSFDCPGADVGETQYF. The DNA of the CDR3 is TGTGCCAGCAGCTTTGATTGTCCCGGGGCCGACGTTGGGGAGACCCAGTACTTC.

The genes are TRBV5-4 and TRBJ1-1; 9 bases fit TRBD1. Germline CDR1 SGHNT, CDR2 YYREEE (reference sequence). J lost 2 bases, V lost 4 bases, and 9 bases had no gene match. This CDR3 has 16 amino acids. CDR3 protein: CASSSGTGSFNTEAFF. CDR3 bases: TGTGCCAGCAGCAGCGGGACAGGGAGCTTCAACACTGAAGCTTTCTTT.

The chain links TRBV7-8 to TRBJ2-2; 13 bases line up with TRBD2. With V trimmed by 5 bases and J by 1 base, 4 bases remained unmatched. The V gene's germline CDR1 is SGHVS and CDR2 FQNEAQ. This CDR3 has 17 amino acids. The CDR3 nucleotides read TGTGCCAGCAGCAGGGGACTAGCGGGGAGGAACACCGGGGAGCTGTTTTTT. Protein sequence: CASSRGLAGRNTGELFF.

The rearrangement joins TRBV2 to TRBJ2-3; TRBD1 matches 7 bases. V lost 5 bases and J lost 4; bases outside the gene matches: 6. The CDR3 sequence is 14 residues long. The V gene's germline CDR1 is SNHLY and CDR2 FYNNEI. The CDR3 region is CASSPRTGADTQYF. The CDR3 DNA reads TGTGCCAGCAGTCCCCGGACAGGCGCAGATACGCAGTATTTT.

V usage is TRBV5-1 and J usage is TRBJ2-7, with D possibly being TRBD1 or TRBD2 (5 bases each). Trimming shortened V by 0 bases and J by 8 bases, and 9 bases separated the two germline ends. CDR1 is SGHRS and CDR2 is YFSETQ in the germline V gene. CDR3 size: 12 residues. The CDR3 nucleotides read TGCGCCAGCAGCTTGGTGGGGGAACAGCAGTACTTC. Translated, it gives CASSLVGEQQYF.